The clone carrying this TCR beta chain was detected many times. This sample was taken from a study of CD8 T cells in ankylosing spondylitis. This CDR3 region has 14 residues. V lost 0 bases and J lost 2, with 8 bases in between. CDR1 and CDR2 from the germline V gene are SGDLS and YYNGEE. Each CDR3 protein gets one entry after TCRdb re-called the 5' RACE reads with MiXCR. The sample yields about 42,000 distinct CDR3 sequences, roughly 2.5% seen once. This receptor was taken from a male donor with ankylosing spondylitis or in good health (not recorded which). J is TRBJ2-5 and V is TRBV9; D is undetermined. The sequenced material came from blood, either unsorted or a sorted T cell fraction (not recorded which). DNA for the CDR3: TGTGCCAGCAGCGTAGCTTCTTTTCAAGAGACCCAGTACTTC. Protein product: CASSVASFQETQYF.